A selection of T cell receptor beta chains follows, all from one sample in a study of control samples from healthy donors and cancer patients. Here immunoSEQ multiplex PCR was the method, and the copy in TCRdb shows in-frame clones only, minus some. The profile shows under 150,000 clones, approximately 93% of them singletons. Sequences were obtained from blood. The source of these receptors is a man under 40 in good health. Both conserved end residues are part of each CDR3. Fields, in order: J gene, V gene, CDR3 protein.

>TRBJ1-4|TRBV11-2
CASSLEGTGGEKLFF
>TRBJ2-5|TRBV2
CASSRDLEETQYF
>TRBJ1-4|TRBV21-1
CASSKEEGTSARDEKLFF
>TRBJ2-5|TRBV18
CASSLLDGQETQYF
>TRBJ1-1|TRBV9
CASSVDHRGDTEAFF
>TRBJ1-4|TRBV5-1
CASRESDQPNEKLFF
>TRBJ1-3|TRBV12-5
CASGLVGGASGNTIYF
>TRBJ1-2|TRBV19
CASNEQPLYGYTF
>TRBJ2-1|TRBV5-5
CASSLISRSLRNEQFF
>TRBJ2-3|TRBV27
CASSLSASGDTDTQYF
>TRBJ2-4|TRBV10-3
CAISESGGGKNIQYF
>TRBJ1-5|TRBV6-5
CARVGENQPQHF
>TRBJ1-5|TRBV18
CASSVTGTGDFSNQPQHF
>TRBJ1-2|TRBV9
CASSAGTGRNYGYTF
>TRBJ2-2|TRBV11-2
CASKPLTGRRNTGELFF
>TRBJ1-1|TRBV27
CASSFGTHPNTEAFF
>TRBJ2-7|TRBV29-1
CSVHYQPPGQHSYEQYF
>TRBJ1-1|TRBV2
CASSDPKDRKNTEAFF